This T cell receptor beta chain was identified during a study of CD8+ T cells in alopecia areata. Across the whole study: The study gave tofacitinib for 6 to 18 months, then 6 months off drug. Notes on the study in general: Clarity of TCR sharing across patients fell short of that in mice, possibly HLA-related.

The treatment: oral pan-JAK inhibitor, 5-10 mg twice daily. As part of sample collection, lesional scalp punch biopsies and peripheral blood were taken from alopecia areata patients. Isolation of CD4+ and CD8+ T cells from PBMCs was achieved by sorting. This clone was picked up a small number of times. The antigen remains unidentified. CDR3 size: 19 residues. V shed 0 bases and J 0 bases; nucleotides not matched to a gene: 10. CDR1 and CDR2 from the germline V gene are SEHNR and FQNEAQ (reference sequence). It was cDNA, reverse transcribed from extracted RNA, that served as the sequencing template. The table came from immunoSEQ multiplex PCR; TCRdb's copy has only in-frame clones and leaves some out. The top ten hold roughly 25% of the sample, which has 130,000 to 150,000 clones, 75% to 85% seen once.

The J gene is TRBJ2-3, the V gene TRBV7-9, with 9 bases aligning to TRBD2. This TCR was recovered from a human donor with alopecia areata. Material: CD8+ T cells sorted from blood, obtained at week 4, from a patient treated with tofacitinib. The CDR3 spells CASSLAVASGDMSTDTQYF. The CDR3 DNA follows: TGTGCCAGCAGCTTAGCGGTGGCTAGCGGGGATATGAGCACAGATACGCAGTATTTT.